Detailed here is one TCR beta chain. No antigen is known for it. This sample stems from a study of vaccination effects on CD4 cells after COVID-19. Across the study: The median interval between the second dose and post-vaccine sampling was 72 days.

Antigen-specific CD4+ T cells expanded by the ViraFEST assay with viral peptide pools were then sequenced. Cells that had been cultured for 10 days were the source of isolated CD4+ T cells. Participants received two doses of either the BNT162b2 or mRNA-1273 vaccine. In culture with 10 IU/ml IL-2 and around 10 ug/ml peptides, PBMC were grown at two million per well. Trimming removed 8 bases at V and 0 bases at J, with 10 bases between. CDR1 is ENHRY, CDR2 SYGVKD, per germline. The CDR3 consists of 14 residues. General study results and limits: Clones of infection and vaccine origin contracted markedly late after vaccination.

The repertoire was sequenced with immunoSEQ multiplex PCR; TCRdb's copy has only in-frame clones and lacks some. The table includes roughly 70,000 clones, roughly 80% detected once. The input for sequencing was CD4+ T cells from PBMCs cultured with HCoV-OC43 spike peptides, taken after COVID-19 vaccination. Stated subset: HCoV-OC43 spike overlapping peptide pool stimulation. This chain connects TRBV10-3 to TRBJ2-2; D remains unclear. The source is a human donor who received a COVID-19 vaccine. This CDR3 reads CAISADTNTGELFF. The CDR3, as DNA: TGTGCCATCTCGGCGGATACGAACACCGGGGAGCTGTTTTTT.